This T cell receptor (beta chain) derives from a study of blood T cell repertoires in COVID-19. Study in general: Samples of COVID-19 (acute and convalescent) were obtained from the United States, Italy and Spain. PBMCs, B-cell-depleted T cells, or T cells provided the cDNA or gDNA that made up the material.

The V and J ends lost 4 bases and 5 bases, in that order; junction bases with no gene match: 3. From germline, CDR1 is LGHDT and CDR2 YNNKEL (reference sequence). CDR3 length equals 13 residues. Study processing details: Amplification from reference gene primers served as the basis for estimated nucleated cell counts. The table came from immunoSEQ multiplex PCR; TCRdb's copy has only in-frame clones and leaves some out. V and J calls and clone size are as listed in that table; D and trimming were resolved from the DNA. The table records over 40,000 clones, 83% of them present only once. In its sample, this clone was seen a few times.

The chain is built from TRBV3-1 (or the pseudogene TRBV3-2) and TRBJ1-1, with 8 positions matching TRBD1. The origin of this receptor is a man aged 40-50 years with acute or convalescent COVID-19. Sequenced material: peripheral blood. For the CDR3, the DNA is TGTGCCAGCAGCCCAGGGGGCCGGACTGAAGCTTTCTTT. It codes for CASSPGGRTEAFF.